The next 2 T cell receptor beta chains were all read from a single sample in a study of shared T cell receptors in the human thymus (dated by TCRdb to the early 2020s). The method behind the library was the immunoSEQ multiplex PCR assay. Sourced from immuneACCESS, this table was stored by TCRdb with only in-frame sequences that have V and J called. A share of the clones is absent; for the studies checked, an unresolved V gene accounts for under half, and the remainder has no known explanation. Counted in this sample were about 730,000 clones; around 85% of them appeared once. Around 0.01% of the sample is held by the ten biggest clonotypes. This sample also belongs to another study, concerning human thymus T cells.

Material for sequencing was thymocytes. The origin of the receptors is a girl in the first two years of life with a congenital heart defect. Donor details come from another sample of the same person, matched by shared clones.

This clone occurred once. The V and J genes are TRBV6-6 and TRBJ2-1, with TRBD2 matching over 7 bases. With V trimmed by 2 bases and J by 4 bases, 8 bases remained unmatched. The germline gives CDR1 MNHNY, CDR2 SVGAGI (reference sequence). The CDR3 has 16 residues. This CDR3 reads CASSYPRDYLYNEQFF. The DNA for the CDR3 is TGTGCCAGCAGTTACCCTCGGGACTACCTGTACAATGAGCAGTTCTTC.

V usage is TRBV27 and J usage is TRBJ1-2; 9 positions match TRBD1. The CDR3 is 14 residues long. Unmatched junction bases numbered 7, after V lost 2 bases and J lost 9 bases. The germline V gene encodes CDR1 MNHEY and CDR2 SMNVEV (reference sequence). In nucleotides, the CDR3 is TGTGCCAGCAGTTTACGGGGGACAGGGTCGCGCTACACCTTC. Its translation is CASSLRGTGSRYTF.